This entry is about one T cell receptor beta chain. Its antigen is currently unknown. This specimen comes from a study of CD8 T cells in ankylosing spondylitis. Overall study results and limits: In reactive arthritis synovial fluid and blood, some motif variants had been reported before. As reported, disease-linked clones showed significant enrichment in matched ankylosing spondylitis synovial fluid. A TCR beta motif made of several highly homologous variants seemed typical of ankylosing spondylitis blood.

TCRdb processed the 5' RACE reads anew with MiXCR; each CDR3 protein has one entry. The table has nearly 250,000 distinct CDR3 sequences, 30% to 35% seen once. Trimming took 0 bases from V and 4 from J, leaving 18 bases between them. The CDR3 loop spans 16 amino acids. CDR1 and CDR2 from the germline V gene are DFQATT and SNEGSKA (reference sequence). Source material: blood, either unsorted or a sorted T cell fraction (not recorded which). The clonotype comes from a male donor with ankylosing spondylitis or in good health (not recorded which). The chain carries TRBV20-1 and TRBJ1-1; D gene unclear. CDR3 sequence (DNA): TGCAGTGCTAGAGATCTAGGCGGCCTCGAGGGCACTGAAGCTTTCTTT. It is translated as CSARDLGGLEGTEAFF.